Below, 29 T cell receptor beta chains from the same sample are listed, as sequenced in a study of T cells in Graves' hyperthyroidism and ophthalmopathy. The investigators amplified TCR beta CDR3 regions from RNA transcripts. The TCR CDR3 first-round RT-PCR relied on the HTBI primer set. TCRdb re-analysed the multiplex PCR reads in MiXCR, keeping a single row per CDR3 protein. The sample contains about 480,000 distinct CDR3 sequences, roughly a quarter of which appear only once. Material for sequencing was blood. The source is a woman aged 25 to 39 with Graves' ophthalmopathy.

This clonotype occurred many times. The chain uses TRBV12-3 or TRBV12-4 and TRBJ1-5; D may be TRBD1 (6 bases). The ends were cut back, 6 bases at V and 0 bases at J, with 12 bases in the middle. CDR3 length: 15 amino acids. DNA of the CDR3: TGTGCCAGCAGCCCGGACAGTTATAGCAATCAGCCCCAGCATTTT. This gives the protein CASSPDSYSNQPQHF.

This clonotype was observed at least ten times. The CDR3 DNA reads as TGTGCCAGCAGCTTAGACGACAGGGACTTCTATGGCTACACCTTC. The encoded protein is CASSLDDRDFYGYTF. This chain joins TRBV11-2 and TRBJ1-2, with 7 bases matching TRBD1. In germline, CDR1 is SGHAT, CDR2 FQNNGV. The CDR3 runs 15 residues. With V trimmed by 0 bases and J by 4 bases, 5 bases remained unmatched.

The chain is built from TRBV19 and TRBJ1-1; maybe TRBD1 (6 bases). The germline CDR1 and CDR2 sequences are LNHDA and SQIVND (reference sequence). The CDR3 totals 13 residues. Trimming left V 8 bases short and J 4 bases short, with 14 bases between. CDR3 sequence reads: CASWGRSGTEAFF. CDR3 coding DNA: TGTGCCAGTTGGGGGCGGTCGGGCACTGAAGCTTTCTTT. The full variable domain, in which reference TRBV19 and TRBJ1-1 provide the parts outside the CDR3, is DGGITQSPKYLFRKEGQNVTLSCEQNLNHDAMYWYRQDPGQGLRLIYYSQIVNDFQKGDIAEGYSVSREKKESFPLTVTSAQKNPTAFYLCASWGRSGTEAFFGQGTRLTVV.

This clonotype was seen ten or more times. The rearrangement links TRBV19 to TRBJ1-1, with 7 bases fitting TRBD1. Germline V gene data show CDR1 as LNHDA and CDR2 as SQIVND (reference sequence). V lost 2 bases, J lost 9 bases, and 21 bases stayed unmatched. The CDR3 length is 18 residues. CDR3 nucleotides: TGTGCCAGTAGTATACCCCTCCAGCCGGGACAGTCAAGGGGGCAAGCTTTCTTT. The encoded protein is CASSIPLQPGQSRGQAFF.

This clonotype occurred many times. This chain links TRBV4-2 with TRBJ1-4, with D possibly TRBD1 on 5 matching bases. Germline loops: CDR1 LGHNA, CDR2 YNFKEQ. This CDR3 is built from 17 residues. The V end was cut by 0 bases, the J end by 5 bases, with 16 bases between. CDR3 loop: CASSQDFVTAANEKLFF. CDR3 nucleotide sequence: TGTGCCAGCAGCCAAGATTTTGTGACAGCCGCCAATGAAAAACTGTTTTTT.

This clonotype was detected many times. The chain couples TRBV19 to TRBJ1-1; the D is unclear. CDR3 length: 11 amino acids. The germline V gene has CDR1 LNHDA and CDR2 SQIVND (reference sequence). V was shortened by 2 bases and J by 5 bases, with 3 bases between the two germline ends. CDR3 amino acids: CASSIFTEAFF. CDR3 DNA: TGTGCCAGTAGTATATTTACTGAAGCTTTCTTT.

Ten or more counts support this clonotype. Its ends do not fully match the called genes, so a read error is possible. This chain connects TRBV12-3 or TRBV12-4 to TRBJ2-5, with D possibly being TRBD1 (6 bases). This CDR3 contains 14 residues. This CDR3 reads CAGSSRGGQETQYF. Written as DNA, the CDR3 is TGTGCCGGCAGTTCCAGGGGTGGACAAGAGACCCAGTACTTC.

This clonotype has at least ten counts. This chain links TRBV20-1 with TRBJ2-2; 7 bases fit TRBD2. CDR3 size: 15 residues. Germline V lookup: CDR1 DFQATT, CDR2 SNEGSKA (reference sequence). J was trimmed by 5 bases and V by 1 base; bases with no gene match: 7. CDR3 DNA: TGCAGTGCTAGAGCTGTGGGGGGAGGGACCGGGGAGCTGTTTTTT. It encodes CSARAVGGGTGELFF.

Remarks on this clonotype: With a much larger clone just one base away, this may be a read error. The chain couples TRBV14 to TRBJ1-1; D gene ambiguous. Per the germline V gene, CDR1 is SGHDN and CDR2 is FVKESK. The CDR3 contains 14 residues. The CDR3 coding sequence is TGTGTCAGCAGCCAAGATTCGGGAGGATTGGCTGCTTTCTTT. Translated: CVSSQDSGGLAAFF.

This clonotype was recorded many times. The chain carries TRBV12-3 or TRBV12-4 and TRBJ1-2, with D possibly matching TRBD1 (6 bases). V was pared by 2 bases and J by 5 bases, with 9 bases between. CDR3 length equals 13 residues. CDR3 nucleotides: TGTGCCAGCAGTTTACGGGGGCTGTATGGCTACACCTTC. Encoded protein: CASSLRGLYGYTF.

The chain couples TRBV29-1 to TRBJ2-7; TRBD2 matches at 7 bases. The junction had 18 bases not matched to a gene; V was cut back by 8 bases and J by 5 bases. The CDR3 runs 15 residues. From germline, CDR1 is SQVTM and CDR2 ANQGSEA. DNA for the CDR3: TGCAGCCCCCGATTTTTGCGGGAGCCCATCCACGAGCAGTACTTC. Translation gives CSPRFLREPIHEQYF.

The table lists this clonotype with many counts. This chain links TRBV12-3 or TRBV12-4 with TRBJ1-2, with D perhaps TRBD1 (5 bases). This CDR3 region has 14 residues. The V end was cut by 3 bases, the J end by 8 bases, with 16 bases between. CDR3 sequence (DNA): TGTGCCAGCAGTTTCGGGACCTCCTCCGGGGGCTACACCTTC. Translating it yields CASSFGTSSGGYTF.

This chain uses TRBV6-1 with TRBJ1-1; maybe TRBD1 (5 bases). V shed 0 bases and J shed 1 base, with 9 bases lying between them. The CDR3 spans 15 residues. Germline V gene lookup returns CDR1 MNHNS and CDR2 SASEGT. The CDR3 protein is CASSEAQGWNTEAFF. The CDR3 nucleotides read TGTGCCAGCAGTGAAGCGCAGGGCTGGAACACTGAAGCTTTCTTT.

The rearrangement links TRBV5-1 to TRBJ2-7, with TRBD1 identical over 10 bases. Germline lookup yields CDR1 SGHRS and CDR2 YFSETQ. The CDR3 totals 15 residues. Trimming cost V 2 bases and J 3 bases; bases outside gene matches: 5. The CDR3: CASSLSGTGVYEQYF. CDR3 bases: TGCGCCAGCAGCTTATCCGGGACAGGGGTCTACGAGCAGTACTTC. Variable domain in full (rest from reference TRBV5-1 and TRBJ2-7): KAGVTQTPRYLIKTRGQQVTLSCSPISGHRSVSWYQQTPGQGLQFLFEYFSETQRNKGNFPGRFSGRQFSNSRSEMNVSTLELGDSALYLCASSLSGTGVYEQYFGPGTRLTVT.

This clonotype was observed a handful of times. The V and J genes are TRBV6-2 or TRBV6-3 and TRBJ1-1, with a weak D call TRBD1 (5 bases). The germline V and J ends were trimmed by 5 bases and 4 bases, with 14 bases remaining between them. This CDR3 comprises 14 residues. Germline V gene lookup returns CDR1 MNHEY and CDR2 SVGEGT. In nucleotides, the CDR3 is TGTGCCAGCAGTGAGAGGGGAGAGGGCACTGAAGCTTTCTTT. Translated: CASSERGEGTEAFF.

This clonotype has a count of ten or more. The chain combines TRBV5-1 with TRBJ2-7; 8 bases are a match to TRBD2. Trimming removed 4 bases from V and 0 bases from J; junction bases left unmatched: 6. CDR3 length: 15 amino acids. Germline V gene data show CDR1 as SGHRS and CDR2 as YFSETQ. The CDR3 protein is CASSPTGGSSYEQYF. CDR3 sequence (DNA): TGCGCCAGCAGCCCCACGGGGGGGAGCTCCTACGAGCAGTACTTC.

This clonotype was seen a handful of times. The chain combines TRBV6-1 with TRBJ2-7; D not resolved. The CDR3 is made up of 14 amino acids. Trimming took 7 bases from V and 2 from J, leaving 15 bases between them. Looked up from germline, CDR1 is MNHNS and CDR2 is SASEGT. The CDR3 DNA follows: TGTGCCAGCAAACGAACTATCCGTCCCTACGAGCAGTACTTC. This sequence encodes CASKRTIRPYEQYF.

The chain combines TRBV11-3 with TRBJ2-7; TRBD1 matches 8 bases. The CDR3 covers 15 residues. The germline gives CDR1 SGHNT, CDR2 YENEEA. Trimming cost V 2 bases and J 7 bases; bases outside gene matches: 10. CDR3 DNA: TGTGCCAGCAGCTTAAGTGGGACAGGAATTGAAGAGCAGTACTTC. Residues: CASSLSGTGIEEQYF.

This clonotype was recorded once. The CDR3 reads CASQQGPFFEQYF. The DNA for the CDR3 is TGTGCCAGCCAACAGGGGCCATTTTTCGAGCAGTACTTC. The genes are TRBV6-1 and TRBJ2-7, with 7 nucleotides matching TRBD1. Germline-derived CDR1 and CDR2 are MNHNS and SASEGT. The CDR3 is 13 residues long. J lost 6 bases, V lost 8 bases, and 10 bases had no gene match.

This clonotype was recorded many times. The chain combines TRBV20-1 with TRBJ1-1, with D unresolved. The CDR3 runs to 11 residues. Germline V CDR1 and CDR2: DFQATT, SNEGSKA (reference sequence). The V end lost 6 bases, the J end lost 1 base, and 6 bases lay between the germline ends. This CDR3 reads CSADTNTEAFF. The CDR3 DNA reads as TGCAGTGCAGACACGAACACTGAAGCTTTCTTT.

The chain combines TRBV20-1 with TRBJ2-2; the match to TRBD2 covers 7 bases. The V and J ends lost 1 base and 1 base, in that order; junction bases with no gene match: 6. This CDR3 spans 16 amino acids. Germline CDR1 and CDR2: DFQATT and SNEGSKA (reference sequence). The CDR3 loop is CSARVVGGGNTGELFF. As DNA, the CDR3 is TGCAGTGCTAGAGTGGTGGGCGGGGGGAACACCGGGGAGCTGTTTTTT.

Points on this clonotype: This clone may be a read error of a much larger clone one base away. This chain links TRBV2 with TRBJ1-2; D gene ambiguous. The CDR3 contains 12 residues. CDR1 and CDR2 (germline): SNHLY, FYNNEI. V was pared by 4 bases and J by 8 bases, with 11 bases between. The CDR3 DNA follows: TGTGCCAGCAGTGCGGGCACATGGGGCTACACCTTC. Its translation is CASSAGTWGYTF. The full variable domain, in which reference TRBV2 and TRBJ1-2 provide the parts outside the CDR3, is EPEVTQTPSHQVTQMGQEVILRCVPISNHLYFYWYRQILGQKVEFLVSFYNNEISEKSEIFDDQFSVERPDGSNFTLKIRSTKLEDSAMYFCASSAGTWGYTFGSGTRLTVV.

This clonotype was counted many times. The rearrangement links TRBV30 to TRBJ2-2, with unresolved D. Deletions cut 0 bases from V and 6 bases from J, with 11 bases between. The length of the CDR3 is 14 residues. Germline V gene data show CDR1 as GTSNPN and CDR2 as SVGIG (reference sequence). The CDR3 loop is CAWSVGLRAGELFF. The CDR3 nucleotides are TGTGCCTGGAGTGTAGGGTTGAGAGCCGGGGAGCTGTTTTTT.

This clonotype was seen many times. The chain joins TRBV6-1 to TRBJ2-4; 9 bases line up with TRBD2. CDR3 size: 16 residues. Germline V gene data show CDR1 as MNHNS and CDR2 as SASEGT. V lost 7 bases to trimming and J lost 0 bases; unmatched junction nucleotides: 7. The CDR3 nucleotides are TGTGCCAGCACCTTAGCGGGGGCGCTAGCCAAAAACATTCAGTACTTC. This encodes CASTLAGALAKNIQYF.

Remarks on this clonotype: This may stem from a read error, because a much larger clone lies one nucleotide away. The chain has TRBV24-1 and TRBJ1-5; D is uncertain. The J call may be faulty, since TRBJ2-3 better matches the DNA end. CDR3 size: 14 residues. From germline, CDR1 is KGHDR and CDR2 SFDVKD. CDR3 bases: TGTGCCACCAGTGATTCAGGATACTATCAGCCCCAGTATTTT. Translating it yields CATSDSGYYQPQYF.

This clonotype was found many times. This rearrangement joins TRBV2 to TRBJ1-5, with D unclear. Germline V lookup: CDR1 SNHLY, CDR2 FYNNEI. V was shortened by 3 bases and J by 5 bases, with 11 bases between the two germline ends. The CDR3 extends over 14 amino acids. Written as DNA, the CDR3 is TGTGCCAGCAGTGATTCCAGGTCCGATCAGCCCCAGCATTTT. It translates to CASSDSRSDQPQHF.

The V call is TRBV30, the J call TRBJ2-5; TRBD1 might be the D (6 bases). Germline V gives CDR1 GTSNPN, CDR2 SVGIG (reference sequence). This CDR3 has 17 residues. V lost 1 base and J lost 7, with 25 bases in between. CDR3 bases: TGTGCCTGGAGTGCCTCATCTGGCCAGGGGCTCTGGCTGACCCAGTACTTC. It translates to CAWSASSGQGLWLTQYF.

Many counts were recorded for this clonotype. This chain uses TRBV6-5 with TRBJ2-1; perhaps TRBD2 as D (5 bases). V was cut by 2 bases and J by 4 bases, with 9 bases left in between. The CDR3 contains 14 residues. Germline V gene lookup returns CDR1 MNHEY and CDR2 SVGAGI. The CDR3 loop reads CASSYRGQYNEQFF. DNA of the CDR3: TGTGCCAGCAGTTACCGAGGGCAGTACAATGAGCAGTTCTTC.

As DNA, the CDR3 is TGTGCCAGCAGCTTAGTGGGGACAAAGCAGTACTTC. Translating gives CASSLVGTKQYF. This chain links TRBV7-2 with TRBJ2-7, with a weak D call TRBD1 (6 bases). The V gene's germline CDR1 is SGHTA and CDR2 FQGNSA. Trimming stripped 1 base from V and 8 bases from J, with 9 bases between. The CDR3 extends over 12 amino acids.